This TCR beta chain came from a study of blood T cell repertoires in COVID-19. The repertoire was sequenced with immunoSEQ multiplex PCR; TCRdb's copy has only in-frame clones and lacks some. The top ten hold nearly 45% of the sample, which has 70,000 to 100,000 clones, 88% seen once. This CDR3 comprises 13 residues. The trim removed 2 bases at V and 11 bases at J, leaving 7 bases unmatched. The germline gives CDR1 MNHEY, CDR2 SMNVEV (reference sequence). This TCR derives from a human donor in a cohort sampled during active COVID-19. Sample: peripheral blood. This chain connects TRBV27 to TRBJ1-1, with 8 bases that match TRBD1. For the CDR3, the DNA is TGTGCCAGCAGTTTAGTACAGGGGGTTTGGGCTTTCTTT. It translates to CASSLVQGVWAFF.